Included here is one T cell receptor beta chain sequence, with context. The antigen remains undetermined. These data come from a study of STAT5B mutations in CD4+ large granular lymphocyte leukemia. The CDR3 covers 13 residues. Per germline, CDR1 KGHSH and CDR2 LQKENI. Trimming stripped 1 base from V and 4 bases from J, with 7 bases between. Original processing notes: The detection floor for productive clonotype frequency was 2.59 x 10-5. Clones were read by immunoSEQ multiplex PCR, and TCRdb kept only the in-frame ones, dropping some. The V and J calls and clone size are taken from that table; D and trimming were inferred from the DNA. The sample lists about 24,000 clones; 72% were seen once. The study, taken as a whole, reports: Patient CD4-sorted repertoires looked more clonal than healthy CD4+ repertoires, even without putative leukemic clones.

The chain uses TRBV18 and TRBJ1-1; no clear D gene. The clonotype originates from a human donor in good health. Sequencing was done on a sample of CD4+ T cells from blood buffy coats. The CDR3 spells CASSPLYSTEAFF. CDR3 nucleotide sequence: TGTGCCAGCTCACCACTATACTCCACTGAAGCTTTCTTT.